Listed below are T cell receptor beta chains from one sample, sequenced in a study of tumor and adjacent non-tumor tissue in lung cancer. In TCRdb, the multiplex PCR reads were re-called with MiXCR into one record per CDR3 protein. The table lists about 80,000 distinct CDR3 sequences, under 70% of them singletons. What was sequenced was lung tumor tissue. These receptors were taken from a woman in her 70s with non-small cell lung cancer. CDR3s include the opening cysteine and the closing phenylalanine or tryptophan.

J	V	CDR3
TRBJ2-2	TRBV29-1	CSVDSEHKTGELFF
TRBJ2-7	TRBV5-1	CAGRFSGIGHEQYF
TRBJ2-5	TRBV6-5	CASGFPSGWKAQYF
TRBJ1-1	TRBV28	CVSSLNSPMKTEAFF
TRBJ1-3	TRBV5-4	CASSVGRNEDTIYF
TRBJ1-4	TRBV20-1	CSARPVPGRNNEKLFF
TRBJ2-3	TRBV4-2	CASSYSGSADTQYF
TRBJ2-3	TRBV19	CAGSRALSTDTQYF
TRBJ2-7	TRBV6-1	CASSWEQVYEQYF
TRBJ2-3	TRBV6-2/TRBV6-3	CTSSYSGEMQDTQYF
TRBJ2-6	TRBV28	CASSFNHPVHKVLTF
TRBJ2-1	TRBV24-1	CATSSSGRFNEQFF
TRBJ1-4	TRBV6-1	CTSRPRTGPTNEKPFF
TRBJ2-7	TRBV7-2	CASIITSGSYEQYF
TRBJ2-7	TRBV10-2	CAISESGLAGGVQYF
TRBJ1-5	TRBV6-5	CASSYSGGQEQPQHF
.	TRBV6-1	CVSSDIGAWNQPQYF
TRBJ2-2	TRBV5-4	CASSVELRTTGELFF
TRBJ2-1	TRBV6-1	CASPQTRGSGNNDQFF
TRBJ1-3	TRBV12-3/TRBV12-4	CASSRPGSGNTIYF
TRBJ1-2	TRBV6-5	CASRGGADGYTF
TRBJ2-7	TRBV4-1	CASSQDGQAIYEQYF
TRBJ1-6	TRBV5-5	CVSNPCKEWDSPLHF
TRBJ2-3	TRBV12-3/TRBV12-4	CASSFAAVGPDTQYF
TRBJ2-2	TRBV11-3	CDSSLSPWKTNTGGLFF
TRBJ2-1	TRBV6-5	CASSYSNTDRQFF
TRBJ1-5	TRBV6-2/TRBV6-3	CASSLTWNQPQHF
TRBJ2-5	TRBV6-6	CASSCLGLAMETQYF
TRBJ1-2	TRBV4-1	CASSQAGTWVYGYTF
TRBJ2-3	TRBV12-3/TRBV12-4	CISSQGDTQYF
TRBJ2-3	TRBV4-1	CTSSQDSSLSGADTQYF
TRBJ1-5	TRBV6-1	CASSDIGTWNQPQHF
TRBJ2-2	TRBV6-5	CASSYARRLNTGGLFF
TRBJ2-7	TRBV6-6	CASSRSSDSVSYDQYF
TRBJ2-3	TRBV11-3	CASSLGNTDKQYF
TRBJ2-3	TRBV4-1	CGSSARTSGYTDTQYF
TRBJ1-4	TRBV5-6	CASSLRPYATNEKLFF
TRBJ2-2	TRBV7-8	CASSLTGIWAGELFF
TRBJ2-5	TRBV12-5	CVSGFSGNQETQYF
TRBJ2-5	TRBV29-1	CSVEGGHADQETQYF
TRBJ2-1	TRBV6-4	CASSERTTTGAIPYNEQFF
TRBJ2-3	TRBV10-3	CVIRDPLAGDLADTQYF
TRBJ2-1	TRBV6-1	CAISARRAYNKQFF
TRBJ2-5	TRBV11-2	CASSGLGSGIQYF
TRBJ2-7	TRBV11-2	CASSWTGSYEQYF
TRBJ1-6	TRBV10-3	CAISNGQGGSPLHF
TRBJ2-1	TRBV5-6	CASSSLVSYNEQFF
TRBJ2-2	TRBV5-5	CDSSMAKWAATGELFF
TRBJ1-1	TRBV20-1	CSAKQGATEAFF
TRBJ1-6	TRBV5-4	CATHLNPYNSPLHF